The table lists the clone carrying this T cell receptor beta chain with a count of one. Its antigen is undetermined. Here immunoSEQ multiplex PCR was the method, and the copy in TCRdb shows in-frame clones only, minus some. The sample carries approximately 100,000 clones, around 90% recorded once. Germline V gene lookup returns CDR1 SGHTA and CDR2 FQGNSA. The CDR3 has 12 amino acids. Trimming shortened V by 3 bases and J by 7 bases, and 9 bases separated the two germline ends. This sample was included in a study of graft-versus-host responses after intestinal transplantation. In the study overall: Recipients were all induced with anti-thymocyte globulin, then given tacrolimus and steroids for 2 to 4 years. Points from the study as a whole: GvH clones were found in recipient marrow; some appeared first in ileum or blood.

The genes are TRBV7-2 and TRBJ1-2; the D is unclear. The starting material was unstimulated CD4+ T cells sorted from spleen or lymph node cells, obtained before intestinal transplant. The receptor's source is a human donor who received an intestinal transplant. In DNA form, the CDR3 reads TGTGCCAGCAGCTTGGACCGGGGTGGCTACACCTTC. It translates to CASSLDRGGYTF.